This T cell receptor (beta chain) appears in the sequencing data of a study of OX40 agonist ivuxolimab in advanced cancers. In the study overall: Patients enrolled in dose escalation were diagnosed with hepatocellular carcinoma, melanoma, renal cell or head and neck cancer. Study-level points and caveats: In general, CD8+ T cells held more expanded clones than CD4+ did, on average. Relatively little clonal expansion, among the lowest observed, appeared in partial responders at 0.1-3.0 mg/kg.

This table comes from immunoSEQ multiplex PCR, and its TCRdb copy is limited to in-frame clones, with some not included. This table has over 80,000 clones, 80% to 95% appearing once. Germline V gene lookup returns CDR1 MNHEY and CDR2 SMNVEV (reference sequence). The V gene end was trimmed by 5 bases and the J gene end by 3 bases; junction bases not matched to a gene: 7. There are 14 residues in the CDR3. In the case of this clone: What it recognizes is unknown.

The input for sequencing was CD4+ or CD8+ T cells sorted from blood, taken in a trial of the OX40 agonist ivuxolimab. The V gene is TRBV27, the J gene TRBJ2-7, with TRBD2 identical over 7 bases. The source is an adult with an advanced solid tumor such as melanoma, head and neck, liver or kidney cancer. The CDR3 nucleotides are TGTGCCAGCAGTCGCGCGCCTAGCGGCTACGAGCAGTACTTC. As protein: CASSRAPSGYEQYF.